This T cell receptor (beta chain) stems from a study of CD8 T cells in Susac syndrome. After extraction with the RNeasy kit, roughly 0.45 to 1 ug of the RNA was reverse transcribed using random hexamers. By means of immunoSEQ multiplex PCR, TCR beta CDR3 spanning 54 Vbeta and 13 Jbeta underwent amplification. TCRdb re-called the immunoSEQ multiplex PCR reads with MiXCR, one entry per CDR3 protein. Of some 150,000 distinct CDR3 sequences detected, about 95% appear once; the ten largest clones hold around 0.15%. Patients with stable or active relapsing-remitting disease, all of them treatment-naive, made up the multiple sclerosis controls. This TCR derives from a human donor with multiple sclerosis. The sequencing input was CD8+ T cells from PBMCs.

As DNA, the CDR3 is TGTGCTAGTGGTTTCAATAGCAATCAGCCCCAGCATTTT. Translating gives CASGFNSNQPQHF. V is TRBV12-5 and J is TRBJ1-5; D gene uncertain. V dropped 3 bases and J dropped 0 bases, with 3 bases sitting between them. Germline V lookup: CDR1 LGHNT, CDR2 FRNRAP. The CDR3 length is 13 residues.